The present T cell receptor beta chain was sequenced within a study of cytomegalovirus exposure and HLA in healthy donors. In the study overall: As an earlier analysis found, some 170 million T cells yielded about 120 million unique TCR beta sequences.

Germline assignment: CDR1 MNHEY and CDR2 SMNVEV (reference sequence). The CDR3 is made up of 14 amino acids. The junction had 8 bases not matched to a gene; V was cut back by 6 bases and J by 8 bases. PCR involved 60 Vbeta and 13 Jbeta primers. Assay: immunoSEQ multiplex PCR; the TCRdb copy retains only in-frame clones and omits some. The sample yields some 130,000 clones, nearly 80% seen once. This receptor was obtained from a man younger than 40 in good health and CMV-seronegative. The chain links TRBV27 to TRBJ1-2; 11 positions match TRBD1. Input material: PBMCs. This CDR3 reads CASRPGQGAGGYTF. The CDR3 DNA is TGTGCCAGCAGGCCAGGACAGGGGGCGGGCGGCTACACCTTC.